This TCR beta chain originates from a study of OX40 agonist ivuxolimab in advanced cancers. On the study more broadly: Three patients, one with hepatocellular carcinoma and two with cutaneous melanoma, responded partially.

TCRdb keeps only in-frame clones here, not all; method: immunoSEQ multiplex PCR. The sample lists tens of thousands of clones; about four fifths were seen once. This clone was detected a few times. Material: CD4+ or CD8+ T cells sorted from blood, obtained in a trial of the OX40 agonist ivuxolimab. The source of this sequence is an adult with an advanced solid tumor such as melanoma, head and neck, liver or kidney cancer.

CDR3 sequence (DNA): TGTGCCAGTAGTATGTCGGCGGGGCCCGAGCAGTACTTC. Residues: CASSMSAGPEQYF. J is TRBJ2-7 and V is TRBV19, with D tentatively TRBD2 (6 bases). V was cut by 3 bases and J by 6 bases, with 12 bases left in between. The CDR3 runs 13 residues. Germline V CDR1 and CDR2: LNHDA, SQIVND (reference sequence).